This T cell receptor (beta chain) is from a study of T cell responses to AZD1222 COVID-19 vaccine. J lost 0 bases, V lost 5 bases, and 4 bases had no gene match. The CDR3 contains 15 residues. Germline loops: CDR1 SGHNT, CDR2 YENEEA. About this clone itself: Antigen unknown.

General study findings and limits: Among AZD1222 vaccinees, only six or seven were seropositive at baseline. At 160-218 and 743-854, vaccine-associated CD4 TCRs were dominant, and they spanned spike. Breadth and depth of Spike-specific TCRs rose after two AZD1222 doses. Donor demographics were predominantly white British with a female majority; clonal diversity may be underestimated.

Clones were sequenced by immunoSEQ multiplex PCR, and TCRdb holds only the in-frame ones, with some missing. The sample includes 84,000 or so clones, 70% to 90% of them seen just once. The sample consisted of peripheral blood, taken on day 0 of AZD1222 vaccination. V gene TRBV11-3 combines with J gene TRBJ2-1, with TRBD2 matching over 7 bases. The sequence was obtained from an adult in good health. The CDR3 spells CASSKSGNSYNEQFF. The CDR3 DNA reads TGTGCCAGCAGCAAGAGCGGGAACTCCTACAATGAGCAGTTCTTC.